This TCR beta chain appears in the sequencing data of a study of T cell responses to AZD1222 COVID-19 vaccine. Broader study findings: AZD1222 recipients seropositive at baseline numbered only 6 or 7.

In the case of this clone: Its antigen remains unknown.

Clones were sequenced by immunoSEQ multiplex PCR, and TCRdb holds only the in-frame ones, with some missing. Here the sample spans some 190,000 clones, roughly 94% being singletons. J was trimmed by 6 bases and V by 4 bases; bases with no gene match: 5. Germline lookup yields CDR1 KGHSH and CDR2 LQKENI. This CDR3 is built from 14 residues. Sequences were derived from peripheral blood, sampled 28 days after the second dose of the MenACWY control vaccine. The TCR was taken from an adult who received the MenACWY meningococcal vaccine as a control. The genes are TRBV18 and TRBJ1-4; 7 nucleotides line up with TRBD1. The CDR3 here is CASSLDRADEKLFF. CDR3 sequence (DNA): TGTGCCAGCTCACTAGACAGGGCGGATGAAAAACTGTTTTTT.